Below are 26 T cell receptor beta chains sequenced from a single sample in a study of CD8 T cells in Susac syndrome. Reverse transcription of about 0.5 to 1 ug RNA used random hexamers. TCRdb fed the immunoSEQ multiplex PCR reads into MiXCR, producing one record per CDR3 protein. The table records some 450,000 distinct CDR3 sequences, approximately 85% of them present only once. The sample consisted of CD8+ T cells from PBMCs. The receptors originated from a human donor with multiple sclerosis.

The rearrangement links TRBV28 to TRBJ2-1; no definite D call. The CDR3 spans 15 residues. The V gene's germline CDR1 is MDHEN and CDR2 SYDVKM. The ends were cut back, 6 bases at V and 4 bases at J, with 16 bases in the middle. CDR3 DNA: TGTGCCAGCAGCCGACGGTCCTTCAGGTACAATGAGCAGTTCTTC. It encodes CASSRRSFRYNEQFF.

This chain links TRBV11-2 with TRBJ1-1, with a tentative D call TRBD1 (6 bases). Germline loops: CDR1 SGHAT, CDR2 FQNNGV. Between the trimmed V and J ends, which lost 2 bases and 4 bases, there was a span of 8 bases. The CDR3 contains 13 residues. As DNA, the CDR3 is TGTGCCAGCAGCTTACAGGGGATCACTGAAGCTTTCTTT. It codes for CASSLQGITEAFF.

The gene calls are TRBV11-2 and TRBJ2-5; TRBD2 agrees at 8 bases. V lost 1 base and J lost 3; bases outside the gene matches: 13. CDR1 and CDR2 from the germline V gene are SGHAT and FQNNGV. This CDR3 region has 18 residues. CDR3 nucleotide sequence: TGTGCCAGCAGCTTAGTAGGGGATTGGACTAGCTCCAAAGAGACCCAGTACTTC. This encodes CASSLVGDWTSSKETQYF.

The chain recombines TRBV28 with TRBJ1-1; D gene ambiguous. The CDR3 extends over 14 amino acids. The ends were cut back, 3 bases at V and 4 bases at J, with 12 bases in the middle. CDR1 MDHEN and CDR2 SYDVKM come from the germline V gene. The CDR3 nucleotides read TGTGCCAGCAGTTTTAGCCGGCCCAGCACTGAAGCTTTCTTT. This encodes CASSFSRPSTEAFF.

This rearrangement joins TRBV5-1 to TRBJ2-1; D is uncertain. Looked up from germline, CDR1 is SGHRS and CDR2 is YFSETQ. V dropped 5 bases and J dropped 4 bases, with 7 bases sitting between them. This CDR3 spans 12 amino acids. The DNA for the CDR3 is TGCGCCAGCAGTGTTCGGTACAATGAGCAGTTCTTC. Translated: CASSVRYNEQFF.

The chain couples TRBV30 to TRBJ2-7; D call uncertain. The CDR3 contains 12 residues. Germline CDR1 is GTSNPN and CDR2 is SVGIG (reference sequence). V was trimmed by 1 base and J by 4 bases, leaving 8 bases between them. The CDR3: CAWSAQRYEQYF. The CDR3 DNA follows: TGTGCCTGGAGTGCGCAGAGGTACGAGCAGTACTTC.

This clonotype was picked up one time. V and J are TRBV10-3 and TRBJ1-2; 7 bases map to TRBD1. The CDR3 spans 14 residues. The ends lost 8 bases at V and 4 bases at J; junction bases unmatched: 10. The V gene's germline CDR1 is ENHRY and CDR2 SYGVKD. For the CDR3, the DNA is TGTGCCATCGGCGACAGGGATAAGGTCTATGGCTACACCTTC. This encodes CAIGDRDKVYGYTF.

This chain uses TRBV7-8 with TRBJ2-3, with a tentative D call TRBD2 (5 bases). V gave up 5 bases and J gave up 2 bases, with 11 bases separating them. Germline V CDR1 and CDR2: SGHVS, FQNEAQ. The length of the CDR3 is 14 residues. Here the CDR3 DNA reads TGTGCCAGCAGCACCGCCCGGGACACAGATACGCAGTATTTT. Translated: CASSTARDTDTQYF.

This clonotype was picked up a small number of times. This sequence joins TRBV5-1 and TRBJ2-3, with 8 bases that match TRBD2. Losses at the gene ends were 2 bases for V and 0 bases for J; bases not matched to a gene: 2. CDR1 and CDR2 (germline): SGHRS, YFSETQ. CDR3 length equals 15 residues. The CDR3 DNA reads TGCGCCAGCAGCTTTGCTAGCGGGAGCACAGATACGCAGTATTTT. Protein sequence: CASSFASGSTDTQYF.

CDR3 sequence: CASSAGGPRNEQFF. Written as DNA, the CDR3 is TGTGCCAGCAGCGCGGGGGGGCCTAGAAATGAGCAGTTCTTC. V gene TRBV5-6 combines with J gene TRBJ2-1; TRBD2 aligns across 9 bases. CDR3 length: 14 amino acids. The ends lost 4 bases at V and 7 bases at J; junction bases unmatched: 6. CDR1 is SGHDT and CDR2 is YYEEEE in the germline V gene.

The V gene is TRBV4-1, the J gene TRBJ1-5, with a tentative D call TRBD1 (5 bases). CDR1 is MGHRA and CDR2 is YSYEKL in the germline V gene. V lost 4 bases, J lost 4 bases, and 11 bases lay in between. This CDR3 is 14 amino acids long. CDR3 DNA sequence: TGCGCCAGCAGCCGAGAGGGACTTAATCAGCCCCAGCATTTT. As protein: CASSREGLNQPQHF.

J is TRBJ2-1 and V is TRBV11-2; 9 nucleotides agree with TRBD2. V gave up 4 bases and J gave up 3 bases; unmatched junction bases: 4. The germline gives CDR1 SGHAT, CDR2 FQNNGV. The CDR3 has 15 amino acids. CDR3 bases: TGTGCCAGCAGCTCTCGCGGGGGGGACTACAATGAGCAGTTCTTC. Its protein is CASSSRGGDYNEQFF.

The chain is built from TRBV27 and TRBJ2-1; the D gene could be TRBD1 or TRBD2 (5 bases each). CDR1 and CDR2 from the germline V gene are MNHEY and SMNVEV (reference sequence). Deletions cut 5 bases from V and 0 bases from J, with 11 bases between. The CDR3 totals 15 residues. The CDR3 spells CASSRGSYSYNEQFF. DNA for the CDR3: TGTGCCAGCAGTCGGGGCAGCTACTCCTACAATGAGCAGTTCTTC.

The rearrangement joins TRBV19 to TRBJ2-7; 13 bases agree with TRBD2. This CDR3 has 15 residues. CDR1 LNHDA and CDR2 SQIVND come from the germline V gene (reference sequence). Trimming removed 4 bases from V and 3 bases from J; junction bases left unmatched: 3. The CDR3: CASSTGTSGNYEQYF. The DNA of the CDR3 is TGTGCCAGTAGTACCGGGACTAGCGGGAACTACGAGCAGTACTTC. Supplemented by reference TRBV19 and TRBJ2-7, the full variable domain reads DGGITQSPKYLFRKEGQNVTLSCEQNLNHDAMYWYRQDPGQGLRLIYYSQIVNDFQKGDIAEGYSVSREKKESFPLTVTSAQKNPTAFYLCASSTGTSGNYEQYFGPGTRLTVT.

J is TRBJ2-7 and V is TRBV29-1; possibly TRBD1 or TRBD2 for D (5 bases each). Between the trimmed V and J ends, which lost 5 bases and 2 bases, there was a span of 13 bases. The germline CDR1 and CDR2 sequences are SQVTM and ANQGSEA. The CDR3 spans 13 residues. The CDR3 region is CSVIRDPTYEQYF. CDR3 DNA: TGCAGCGTTATCAGGGACCCCACCTACGAGCAGTACTTC.

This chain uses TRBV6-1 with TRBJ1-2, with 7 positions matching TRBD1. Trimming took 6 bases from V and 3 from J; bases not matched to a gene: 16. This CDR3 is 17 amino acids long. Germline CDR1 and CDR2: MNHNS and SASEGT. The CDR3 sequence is CASSPGLQGRQDYGYTF. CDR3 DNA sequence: TGTGCCAGCAGCCCTGGCCTACAGGGGCGACAGGACTATGGCTACACCTTC.

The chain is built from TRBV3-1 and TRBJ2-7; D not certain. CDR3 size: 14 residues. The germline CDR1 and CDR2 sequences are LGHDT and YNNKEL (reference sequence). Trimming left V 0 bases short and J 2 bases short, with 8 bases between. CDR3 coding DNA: TGTGCCAGCAGCCAAGAGAACAGAGCCTACGAGCAGTACTTC. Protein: CASSQENRAYEQYF.

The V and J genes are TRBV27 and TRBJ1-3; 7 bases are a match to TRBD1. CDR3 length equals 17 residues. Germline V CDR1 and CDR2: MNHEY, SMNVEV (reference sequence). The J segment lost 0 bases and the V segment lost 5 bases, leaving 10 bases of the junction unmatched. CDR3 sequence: CASSPQTGSYSGNTIYF. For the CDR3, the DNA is TGTGCCAGCAGTCCGCAGACAGGGTCGTACTCTGGAAACACCATATATTTT.

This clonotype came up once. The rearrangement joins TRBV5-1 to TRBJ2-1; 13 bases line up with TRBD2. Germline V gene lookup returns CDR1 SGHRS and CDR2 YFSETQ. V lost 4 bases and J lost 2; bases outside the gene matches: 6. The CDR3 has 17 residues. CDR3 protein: CASSPGLAGVTYNEQFF. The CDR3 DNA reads TGCGCCAGCAGCCCCGGACTAGCGGGAGTAACCTACAATGAGCAGTTCTTC.

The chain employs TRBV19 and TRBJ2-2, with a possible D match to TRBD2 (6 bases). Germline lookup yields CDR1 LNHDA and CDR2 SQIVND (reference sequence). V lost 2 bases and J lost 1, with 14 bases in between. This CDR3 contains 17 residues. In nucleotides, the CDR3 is TGTGCCAGTAGTATATCTCCAAGGAGGGAGAACACCGGGGAGCTGTTTTTT. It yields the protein CASSISPRRENTGELFF.

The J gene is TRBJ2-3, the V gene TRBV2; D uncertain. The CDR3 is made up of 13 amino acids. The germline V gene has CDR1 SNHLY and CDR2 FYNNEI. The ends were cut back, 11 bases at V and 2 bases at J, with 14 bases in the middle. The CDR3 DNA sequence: TGTGCCGGAATCGGTGTGGACACAGATACGCAGTATTTT. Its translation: CAGIGVDTDTQYF.

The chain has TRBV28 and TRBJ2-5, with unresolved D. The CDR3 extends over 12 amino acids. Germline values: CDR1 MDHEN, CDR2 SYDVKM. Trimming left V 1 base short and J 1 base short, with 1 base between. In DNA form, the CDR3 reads TGTGCCAGCAGTTTATCCCAAGAGACCCAGTACTTC. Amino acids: CASSLSQETQYF.

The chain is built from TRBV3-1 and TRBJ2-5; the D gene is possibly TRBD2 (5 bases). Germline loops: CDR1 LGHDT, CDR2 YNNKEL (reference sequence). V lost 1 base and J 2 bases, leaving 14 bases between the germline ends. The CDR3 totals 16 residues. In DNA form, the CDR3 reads TGTGCCAGCAGCCAAGTTTTAGCAGCGGAGCAAGAGACCCAGTACTTC. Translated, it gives CASSQVLAAEQETQYF.

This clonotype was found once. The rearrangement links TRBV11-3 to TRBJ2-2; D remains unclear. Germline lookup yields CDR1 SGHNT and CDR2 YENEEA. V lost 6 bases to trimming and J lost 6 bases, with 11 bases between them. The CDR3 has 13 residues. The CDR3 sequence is CASSPRVPGELFF. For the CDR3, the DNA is TGTGCCAGCAGTCCCCGAGTTCCCGGGGAGCTGTTTTTT.

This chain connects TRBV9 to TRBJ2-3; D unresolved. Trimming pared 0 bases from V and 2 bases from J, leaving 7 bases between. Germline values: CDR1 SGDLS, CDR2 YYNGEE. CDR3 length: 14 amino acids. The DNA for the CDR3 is TGTGCCAGCAGCGTAGCGATCTTCACAGATACGCAGTATTTT. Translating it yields CASSVAIFTDTQYF.

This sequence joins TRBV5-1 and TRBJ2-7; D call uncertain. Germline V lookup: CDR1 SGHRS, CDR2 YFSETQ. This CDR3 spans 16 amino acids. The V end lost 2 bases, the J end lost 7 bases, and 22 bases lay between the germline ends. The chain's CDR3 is CASSFDGMPDPPEQYF. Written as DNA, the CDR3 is TGCGCCAGCAGCTTCGATGGTATGCCGGACCCGCCGGAGCAGTACTTC.